Listed here is a single T cell receptor beta chain. Authors' analysis steps: Cell counts per sample came from amplifying reference gene primers. The data were produced by immunoSEQ multiplex PCR, yet TCRdb's version contains in-frame clones alone and is incomplete. That table gives V, J and clone size, and the DNA gave D and trimming. The table has approximately 92,000 clones, around four fifths seen once. This CDR3 comprises 15 residues. Germline V gives CDR1 SGHKS, CDR2 YYEKEE (reference sequence). The germline V and J ends were trimmed by 1 base and 3 bases, with 12 bases remaining between them. These data belong to a study of blood T cell repertoires in COVID-19. The overall study: Collection of acute and convalescent COVID-19 samples took place in the United States, Italy and Spain. In each case, the material was cDNA or gDNA derived from T cells, B-cell-depleted T cells, or PBMCs.

The rearrangement uses TRBV5-5 and TRBJ2-3, with a possible D match to TRBD1 (5 bases). The sequence derives from a man aged 45 to 65 with acute or convalescent COVID-19. The sequencing sample was made of peripheral blood. The DNA for the CDR3 is TGTGCCAGCAGCTTGTTTAAGGCAGGGACAGATACGCAGTATTTT. Translating it yields CASSLFKAGTDTQYF. Together with reference TRBV5-5 and TRBJ2-3, the CDR3 gives the full variable domain: DAGVTQSPTHLIKTRGQQVTLRCSPISGHKSVSWYQQVLGQGPQFIFQYYEKEERGRGNFPDRFSARQFPNYSSELNVNALLLGDSALYLCASSLFKAGTDTQYFGPGTRLTVL.